The source of this T cell receptor beta chain is a study of T cells after yellow fever vaccination. Points from the study as a whole: Peak timing came faster in the weaker secondary response, day 5 versus 15.

Points on this clonotype: Its antigen is undetermined.

One entry per CDR3 protein, called by TCRdb with MiXCR from the 5' RACE reads. The sample yields a few hundred thousand distinct CDR3 sequences, 15% to 20% seen once. With 8 bases removed from V and 3 bases from J, the gap between germline ends came to 14 bases. Germline CDR1 is MNHNS and CDR2 is SASEGT. The length of the CDR3 is 14 residues. The chain is built from TRBV6-1 and TRBJ2-1; D is perhaps TRBD2 (5 bases). The sequencing used PBMCs, collected 15 days after the yellow fever booster vaccination. The receptor was isolated from a man aged 25-45 years who received the YFV17D yellow fever vaccine. This CDR3 reads CASATSWGYNEQFF. The CDR3 region has the DNA TGTGCCAGCGCCACTAGTTGGGGCTACAATGAGCAGTTCTTC.